This is a list of T cell receptor beta chains from one sample in a study of T-cell memory formation after mild COVID-19. TCRdb re-called the 5' RACE reads with MiXCR, one entry per CDR3 protein. The sample records 300,000 to 400,000 distinct CDR3 sequences, approximately 15% being singletons. Input material: PBMCs or a T cell subset sorted from them (not recorded which). These receptors all stem from a young man who had mild COVID-19 (a few samples of this study predate the infection). Cell type and time point are not known. The CDR3 runs from the conserved cysteine through the conserved F or W. D genes are given only for firm matches. The size field is filled for only some rows; it gives once, few, many or a size class.

few,TRBD1,TRBV10-3,TRBJ1-5,CAISVSLTGDQPQHF,TGTGCCATCAGTGTCTCGTTGACAGGGGACCAGCCCCAGCATTTT
few,-,TRBV5-8,TRBJ1-2,CASSKGTFPGYGYTF,TGTGCCAGCAGCAAAGGGACTTTTCCGGGCTATGGCTACACCTTC
-,-,TRBV2,TRBJ2-7,CASSQMGYDEQYF,TGTGCCAGCAGCCAAATGGGTTATGACGAGCAGTACTTC
few,TRBD1,TRBV10-3,TRBJ1-5,CAISGTGGFNQPQHF,TGTGCCATCAGTGGAACAGGGGGCTTCAATCAGCCCCAGCATTTT
few,TRBD2,TRBV7-2,TRBJ2-7,CASSSGLEEYF,TGTGCCAGCAGCTCTGGACTAGAGGAGTACTTC
-,TRBD1,TRBV6-5,TRBJ1-1,CASRLTGRLNTEAFF,TGTGCCAGCAGATTGACAGGGCGCTTGAACACTGAAGCTTTCTTT
-,TRBD1,TRBV2,TRBJ1-2,CAARDRGLYGYTF,TGTGCTGCCCGGGACAGGGGGCTGTATGGCTACACCTTC
many,-,TRBV20-1,TRBJ1-5,CSAAGYNQPQHF,TGCAGTGCAGCGGGCTACAATCAGCCCCAGCATTTT
-,-,TRBV4-3,TRBJ2-3,CASSQDSATDTQYF,TGCGCCAGCAGCCAAGATTCCGCCACAGATACGCAGTATTTT
-,TRBD1,TRBV7-9,TRBJ1-2,CASSLVRDRGYGYTF,TGTGCCAGCAGCTTAGTCCGGGACAGGGGCTATGGCTACACCTTC
-,-,TRBV7-9,TRBJ1-6,CASSRGQYNSPLHF,TGTGCCAGCAGCCGCGGACAGTATAATTCACCCCTCCACTTT
many,TRBD2,TRBV7-2,TRBJ2-3,CASSSGGTDTQYF,TGTGCCAGCAGCTCCGGGGGGACAGATACGCAGTATTTT
once,-,TRBV20-1,TRBJ1-1,CSATLKTHRDGTEAFF,TGCAGTGCTACGCTAAAAACTCACAGGGATGGAACTGAAGCTTTCTTT
few,-,TRBV5-1,TRBJ2-2,CASSPLPGMGNTGELFF,TGCGCCAGCAGCCCCCTTCCGGGGATGGGGAACACCGGGGAGCTGTTTTTT
-,-,TRBV9,TRBJ2-1,CASNGLYNEQFF,TGTGCCAGCAACGGGCTATACAATGAGCAGTTCTTC
few,-,TRBV20-1,TRBJ2-7,CSATTGRNRAYEQYF,TGCAGTGCCACTACAGGTCGGAACAGGGCATACGAGCAGTACTTC
many,-,TRBV23-1,TRBJ2-1,CASSQWVNEQFF,TGCGCCAGCAGTCAATGGGTCAATGAGCAGTTCTTC
-,TRBD1,TRBV20-1,TRBJ1-5,CSASGDRDQPQHF,TGCAGTGCTAGTGGGGACAGGGATCAGCCCCAGCATTTT
once,-,TRBV14,TRBJ2-3,CASSQGSSWGNTQYF,TGTGCCAGCAGCCAGGGGTCCTCGTGGGGGAATACGCAGTATTTT
once,-,TRBV7-3,TRBJ1-1,CASSLTGGGQGTEAFF,TGTGCCAGCAGCCTAACCGGGGGCGGTCAGGGCACTGAAGCTTTCTTT
few,TRBD2,TRBV4-3,TRBJ2-3,CASSQEASGGARIPPDTQYF,TGCGCCAGCAGCCAAGAGGCTAGCGGGGGGGCCAGGATCCCCCCAGATACGCAGTATTTT
many,TRBD2,TRBV3-1,TRBJ2-3,CASSLLGLAGDPRHSQYF,TGTGCCAGCAGCCTCCTGGGACTAGCGGGGGACCCCCGCCACTCGCAGTATTTT
-,-,TRBV6-6,TRBJ1-2,CASSRQANYGYTF,TGTGCCAGCAGCAGACAGGCGAACTATGGCTACACCTTC
-,TRBD1,TRBV4-1,TRBJ2-7,CASSQVVRGPPYEQYF,TGCGCCAGCAGCCAAGTTGTTAGGGGGCCTCCCTACGAGCAGTACTTC
once,-,TRBV7-2,TRBJ2-4,CASSPQSVAKNIQYF,TGTGCCAGCAGCCCCCAGTCAGTAGCCAAAAACATTCAGTACTTC
many,TRBD2,TRBV18,TRBJ2-5,CASSPASGIQETQYF,TGTGCCAGCTCACCTGCTAGCGGGATACAAGAGACCCAGTACTTC
few,-,TRBV7-2,TRBJ1-2,CASSLNKSGYTF,TGTGCCAGCAGCTTAAATAAGTCGGGCTACACCTTC
few,-,TRBV5-1,TRBJ2-5,CATKPGPTGETQYF,TGCGCCACCAAACCAGGACCGACCGGAGAGACCCAGTACTTC
few,-,TRBV6-5,TRBJ1-1,CASSYGGEAFF,TGTGCCAGCAGTTACGGTGGTGAAGCTTTCTTT
few,-,TRBV12-3/TRBV12-4,TRBJ2-2,CASQRGELFF,TGTGCCAGCCAGCGGGGGGAGCTGTTTTTT
many,-,TRBV19,TRBJ1-1,CASSTDRLNTEAFF,TGTGCCAGTAGCACCGACAGACTGAACACTGAAGCTTTCTTT
-,-,TRBV18,TRBJ1-1,CASSPVRGNTEAFF,TGTGCCAGCTCACCAGTAAGGGGGAACACTGAAGCTTTCTTT
few,TRBD2,TRBV18,TRBJ2-5,CASSPPTSGGRAAQYF,TGTGCCAGCTCACCACCTACTAGCGGGGGCCGGGCGGCCCAGTACTTC
-,-,TRBV3-1,TRBJ2-4,CASSPPRQGPGVYIQYF,TGTGCCAGCAGCCCGCCTCGCCAGGGGCCGGGAGTGTACATTCAGTACTTC
few,-,TRBV24-1,TRBJ1-4,CATSNYREDGEKLFF,TGTGCCACCAGTAATTACAGGGAGGATGGCGAAAAACTGTTTTTT
-,-,TRBV20-1,TRBJ1-2,CSAPTGSADYGYTF,TGCAGTGCTCCAACAGGTTCCGCTGACTATGGCTACACCTTC
few,-,TRBV18,TRBJ1-1,CASSPDRDTEAFF,TGTGCCAGCTCACCGGACAGAGACACTGAAGCTTTCTTT
few,-,TRBV7-2,TRBJ1-4,CASSSYRGFEKLFF,TGTGCCAGCAGCTCCTATCGGGGGTTTGAAAAACTGTTTTTT
many,-,TRBV5-1,TRBJ2-3,CASSLGTVFTDTQYF,TGCGCCAGCAGCTTGGGGACAGTCTTCACAGATACGCAGTATTTT
-,-,TRBV6-4,TRBJ2-2,CASSETDYTGELFF,TGTGCCAGCAGTGAGACAGACTACACCGGGGAGCTGTTTTTT
many,TRBD1,TRBV20-1,TRBJ2-4,CSATGGHQNIQYF,TGCAGTGCCACAGGGGGCCACCAAAACATTCAGTACTTC
few,-,TRBV20-1,TRBJ2-5,CSAMGIYKETQYF,TGCAGTGCAATGGGGATCTACAAAGAGACCCAGTACTTC
-,-,TRBV12-3/TRBV12-4,TRBJ2-3,CASTLRRDGRTDTQYF,TGTGCCAGCACCCTCAGAAGGGACGGGCGCACAGATACGCAGTATTTT
-,-,TRBV5-1,TRBJ1-2,CASSLGAAEDGYTF,TGCGCCAGCAGCTTGGGGGCAGCCGAGGATGGCTACACCTTC
-,-,TRBV4-3,TRBJ1-4,CASSQDNRVKEKLFF,TGCGCCAGCAGCCAAGATAACAGGGTGAAAGAAAAACTGTTTTTT
-,-,TRBV2,TRBJ1-1,CASSREVVNTEAFF,TGTGCCAGCAGTAGAGAAGTGGTGAACACTGAAGCTTTCTTT
few,TRBD1,TRBV24-1,TRBJ2-1,CATSATDRDSEQFF,TGTGCCACCAGTGCAACCGACAGGGACAGTGAGCAGTTCTTC
-,TRBD2,TRBV6-5,TRBJ2-5,CASSLLGTSGGETQYF,TGTGCCAGCAGCCTTCTCGGGACTAGCGGGGGAGAGACCCAGTACTTC
few,-,TRBV5-1,TRBJ1-1,CASSSRGFGTEAFF,TGCGCCAGCAGCTCCAGGGGATTCGGGACTGAAGCTTTCTTT
-,-,TRBV10-2,TRBJ1-2,CASSESLTGYGYTF,TGCGCCAGCAGTGAGTCGCTGACAGGATATGGCTACACCTTC
many,-,TRBV7-9,TRBJ1-1,CASGHRDTEAFF,TGTGCCAGCGGCCACAGGGACACTGAAGCTTTCTTT
-,TRBD1,TRBV4-2,TRBJ1-1,CASSQGDSRFPFRAFF,TGTGCCAGCAGCCAAGGGGACAGCCGTTTTCCGTTTAGAGCTTTCTTT